The next 8 T cell receptor beta chains were all read from a single sample in a study of T-cell memory formation after mild COVID-19. MiXCR, run by TCRdb on the 5' RACE reads, gives a single entry per CDR3 protein. The repertoire includes 500,000 to 650,000 distinct CDR3 sequences, about 20% of them detected once, and around 9.2% sits in the top ten. Input material: PBMCs or a T cell subset sorted from them (not recorded which). Every receptor here comes from an adult woman who had mild COVID-19 (a few samples of this study predate the infection). Cell type and time point are not known.

This chain links TRBV9 with TRBJ2-6; D gene ambiguous. V lost 0 bases, J lost 2 bases, and 9 bases lay in between. Germline CDR1 reads SGDLS; CDR2 reads YYNGEE. The length of the CDR3 is 16 residues. The CDR3 DNA is TGTGCCAGCAGCGTAGGTGGTAGGGCTGGGGCCAACGTCCTGACTTTC. It encodes CASSVGGRAGANVLTF.

The chain couples TRBV20-1 to TRBJ2-1, with TRBD1 matching over 8 bases. The CDR3 runs to 15 residues. J gave up 3 bases and V 0 bases, and 4 bases lay outside the gene matches. The germline V gene has CDR1 DFQATT and CDR2 SNEGSKA (reference sequence). The CDR3 DNA is TGCAGTGCTAGAGAAGCGGACAGGGACTACAATGAGCAGTTCTTC. As protein: CSAREADRDYNEQFF.

Ten or more counts support this clonotype. The chain has TRBV20-1 and TRBJ2-2; unclear D gene. Germline CDR1 reads DFQATT; CDR2 reads SNEGSKA (reference sequence). The CDR3 length is 13 residues. Trimming removed 1 base at V and 2 bases at J, with 5 bases between. The CDR3 sequence is CSARVANTGELFF. Here the CDR3 DNA reads TGCAGTGCTAGAGTGGCAAACACCGGGGAGCTGTTTTTT.

The chain has TRBV19 and TRBJ2-6, with 9 positions matching TRBD1. The CDR3 runs 14 residues. J was trimmed by 3 bases and V by 9 bases; bases with no gene match: 3. Germline assignment: CDR1 LNHDA and CDR2 SQIVND (reference sequence). DNA of the CDR3: TGTGCCAGCGCGGACAGGGGTGGGGCCAACGTCCTGACTTTC. This encodes CASADRGGANVLTF.

The chain employs TRBV6-2 or TRBV6-3 and TRBJ2-3, with 9 bases identical to TRBD2. Per germline, CDR1 MNHEY and CDR2 SVGEGT. The CDR3 contains 16 residues. With V trimmed by 2 bases and J by 6 bases, 9 bases remained unmatched. The CDR3 region has the DNA TGTGCCAGCAGTTACAATCGCGGGAGGGCCAAGGATACGCAGTATTTT. Translating it yields CASSYNRGRAKDTQYF.

This chain connects TRBV12-3 or TRBV12-4 to TRBJ2-1; D remains ambiguous. The CDR3 extends over 15 amino acids. V was cut by 5 bases and J by 0 bases, with 11 bases left in between. CDR3 nucleotide sequence: TGTGCCAGCAGTCCCGTGCCGAGCTCCTACAATGAGCAGTTCTTC. Translated, it gives CASSPVPSSYNEQFF.

This clonotype appeared a few times. A junction boundary mismatches the germline segment, possibly from a read error. This chain uses TRBV6-1 with TRBJ2-7; D assignment may be TRBD1 or TRBD2 (5 bases each). In germline, CDR1 is MNHNS, CDR2 SASEGT. This CDR3 comprises 17 residues. The CDR3 DNA reads as TGTGCCAGCAGTGCAGGAGTCGGGACGTTGCCCTCCTCCGAGCAGTACTTC. This gives the protein CASSAGVGTLPSSEQYF.

The chain uses TRBV29-1 and TRBJ1-2; tentative D call: TRBD1 (5 bases). This CDR3 spans 15 amino acids. Trimming took off 4 bases at V and 6 bases at J, with 21 bases between the two ends. Germline V gives CDR1 SQVTM, CDR2 ANQGSEA. The CDR3 region is CSVAILGGASDGYTF. The CDR3 nucleotides are TGCAGCGTTGCGATCCTCGGTGGGGCATCGGATGGCTACACCTTC.